The source of this TCR beta chain is a study of response to subunit inactivated influenza vaccine (dated by TCRdb to between 2017 and 2018). For context, the study as a whole: To follow how T cells responded to a trivalent subunit inactivated influenza vaccine, the researchers relied on deep quantitative profiling of the T cell receptor repertoire.

This clonotype was observed a handful of times. What antigen it recognizes has not been identified. Base qualities are not recorded, but no much larger clone differs from it by a single base. Libraries were built with RT-PCR. Sequencing used an Illumina HiSeq 2500. TCRdb reprocessed the public reads (quality trimming at Q25 with fastp, clone calling with MiXCR) and kept in-frame beta chains. All rows with the same CDR3 protein become a single entry with the most common DNA and genes. The sample data list 650,000 to 800,000 distinct CDR3 sequences, and approximately 14% of these were observed just once. The ten largest clones add up to 6.5% to 8.5% of the sample. The CDR3, from cysteine to phenylalanine, totals 16 residues. Only CDR3 DNA is held: 48 bases, read in frame from base 1. Unmatched junction bases come to 4, with V trimmed by 5 bases and J by 1 base. CDR1 MNHEY and CDR2 SMNVEV are derived from the germline V gene (reference sequence).

The full study reports these points: The authors proposed that each seasonal influenza vaccination may bring in only a limited number of new T cells.

Here the chain combines TRBV27 and TRBJ2-4, with TRBD1 identical over 11 junction bases. This TCR was recovered from a middle-aged man who received an inactivated influenza vaccine. Donor details come from another sample of the same person, matched by shared clones. The sequencing here drew on PBMCs from blood, taken around 15 days before vaccination. The CDR3 amino acid sequence is: CASSQDRGLAKNIQYF. The nucleotide sequence reads TGTGCCAGCAGTCAGGACAGGGGGCTCGCCAAAAACATTCAGTACTTC.